A single sample is the source of the 27 T cell receptor beta chains below, sequenced in a study of response to subunit inactivated influenza vaccine. Each CDR3 protein gets one entry after TCRdb re-called the RT-PCR reads with MiXCR. Found here are hundreds of thousands of distinct CDR3 sequences, about a sixth of them singletons; the top ten hold about 9.9%. The starting material was PBMCs from blood, obtained 12 days after vaccination. These receptor sequences come from a man aged 50-60 years who received an inactivated influenza vaccine.

This chain uses TRBV24-1 with TRBJ2-7; 9 bases match TRBD1. This CDR3 has 15 amino acids. The V gene's germline CDR1 is KGHDR and CDR2 SFDVKD. V lost 5 bases, J lost 6 bases, and 10 bases stayed unmatched. The CDR3 protein is CATSGGDRAFSEQYF. The CDR3, as DNA: TGTGCCACCAGTGGCGGGGACAGGGCATTTTCCGAGCAGTACTTC.

At least ten counts were recorded for this clonotype. The genes are TRBV7-8 and TRBJ2-1; 12 nucleotides agree with TRBD1. The germline V gene encodes CDR1 SGHVS and CDR2 FQNEAQ. Trimming cost V 3 bases and J 7 bases; bases outside gene matches: 4. The CDR3 has 15 amino acids. The CDR3 region is CASSLGQGALNEQFF. CDR3 DNA: TGTGCCAGCAGCTTGGGACAGGGGGCTTTGAATGAGCAGTTCTTC. Full variable domain (remainder filled in from reference TRBV7-8 and TRBJ2-1): GAGVSQSPRYKVAKRGQDVALRCDPISGHVSLFWYQQALGQGPEFLTYFQNEAQLDKSGLPSDRFFAERPEGSVSTLKIQRTQQEDSAVYLCASSLGQGALNEQFFGPGTRLTVL.

The CDR3 protein is CASRTGVGANVLTF. Written as DNA, the CDR3 is TGTGCCAGCAGGACAGGGGTTGGGGCCAACGTCCTGACTTTC. The chain employs TRBV28 and TRBJ2-6, with 8 bases identical to TRBD1. Germline values: CDR1 MDHEN, CDR2 SYDVKM. With V trimmed by 6 bases and J by 3 bases, 1 base remained unmatched. This CDR3 region has 14 residues.

For this clonotype: One end of the junction is discordant with germline, which a read error may explain. The CDR3 protein is CCANGALQGDREALHF. The CDR3 DNA follows: TGCTGTGCTAATGGAGCTTTACAGGGGGACCGGGAAGCCCTCCACTTT. The V gene is TRBV20-1, the J gene TRBJ1-6; 8 bases match TRBD1. The CDR3 extends over 16 amino acids. The germline V gene encodes CDR1 DFQATT and CDR2 SNEGSKA (reference sequence).

The chain joins TRBV5-6 to TRBJ2-7; possibly TRBD1 for D (9 bases). The CDR3 contains 18 residues. V lost 4 bases and J 3 bases, leaving 26 bases between the germline ends. CDR1 is SGHDT and CDR2 is YYEEEE in the germline V gene. CDR3 coding DNA: TGTGCCAGCAGCGGGGACAGGGAACTAGCGGATAATTACTACGAGCAGTACTTC. Residues: CASSGDRELADNYYEQYF.

The gene calls are TRBV7-2 and TRBJ1-4, with D unresolved. From germline, CDR1 is SGHTA and CDR2 FQGNSA. The CDR3 has 14 amino acids. Deletions cut 6 bases from V and 5 bases from J, with 13 bases between. The CDR3 DNA reads TGTGCCAGCAGTCGTGCCGCGCAGAATGAAAAACTGTTTTTT. The encoded protein is CASSRAAQNEKLFF. Complete variable domain (other parts from reference TRBV7-2 and TRBJ1-4): GAGVSQSPSNKVTEKGKDVELRCDPISGHTALYWYRQSLGQGLEFLIYFQGNSAPDKSGLPSDRFSAERTGGSVSTLTIQRTQQEDSAVYLCASSRAAQNEKLFFGSGTQLSVL.

This clonotype has a count of ten or more. The chain is built from TRBV28 and TRBJ1-1, with 8 bases fitting TRBD1. Germline V gene data show CDR1 as MDHEN and CDR2 as SYDVKM. The V and J ends lost 6 bases and 3 bases, in that order; junction bases with no gene match: 15. The CDR3 is 17 residues long. The CDR3 loop is CASSRWTGSFGDTEAFF. For the CDR3, the DNA is TGTGCCAGCAGCCGGTGGACAGGGTCATTCGGAGACACTGAAGCTTTCTTT.

This chain uses TRBV7-9 with TRBJ2-1, with 9 positions matching TRBD2. Germline CDR1 is SEHNR and CDR2 is FQNEAQ (reference sequence). With 2 bases clipped from V and 8 bases from J, the junction kept 7 bases outside the gene matches. There are 15 residues in the CDR3. In DNA, the CDR3 is TGTGCCAGCAGCTTATTAGCGGGAGTGAGACATGAGCAGTTCTTC. Translating gives CASSLLAGVRHEQFF.

The V and J genes are TRBV12-3 or TRBV12-4 and TRBJ2-1; 13 nucleotides align to TRBD2. The CDR3 totals 15 residues. V was clipped by 6 bases and J by 10 bases; unmatched bases: 9. DNA for the CDR3: TGTGCCAGCAGCTCCACTAGCGGGGGGGCCGGCGAGCAGTTCTTC. Its translation is CASSSTSGGAGEQFF.

This clonotype turned up a few times. J is TRBJ1-1 and V is TRBV20-1; D might be TRBD1 (5 bases). The CDR3 is made up of 14 amino acids. Germline V CDR1 and CDR2: DFQATT, SNEGSKA (reference sequence). The V end was cut by 4 bases, the J end by 3 bases, with 15 bases between. The CDR3 reads CSAKEPTGDTEAFF. The CDR3 coding sequence is TGCAGTGCTAAAGAGCCAACGGGGGACACTGAAGCTTTCTTT.

V and J are TRBV5-1 and TRBJ2-5; D remains ambiguous. The germline V and J ends were trimmed by 2 bases and 3 bases, with 11 bases remaining between them. The CDR3 loop spans 14 amino acids. Germline V gene lookup returns CDR1 SGHRS and CDR2 YFSETQ. The DNA of the CDR3 is TGCGCCAGCAGCTTCCGGTCTCGGGAAGAGACCCAGTACTTC. Its translation is CASSFRSREETQYF.

The V and J genes are TRBV20-1 and TRBJ2-7; 9 nucleotides line up with TRBD2. V shed 0 bases and J 4 bases; nucleotides not matched to a gene: 13. Germline CDR1 is DFQATT and CDR2 is SNEGSKA (reference sequence). The CDR3 is 17 amino acids. The CDR3 sequence is CSARDYARASGNYEQYF. Here the CDR3 DNA reads TGCAGTGCTAGAGATTATGCTCGGGCTAGCGGGAATTACGAGCAGTACTTC.

The gene calls are TRBV2 and TRBJ2-7; 9 nucleotides align to TRBD1. V trimming: 7 bases; J trimming: 3 bases; junction bases outside the gene matches: 7. The length of the CDR3 is 14 residues. CDR1 SNHLY and CDR2 FYNNEI come from the germline V gene. CDR3: CASMLGTGFYEQYF. DNA of the CDR3: TGTGCCAGCATGTTAGGGACAGGGTTCTACGAGCAGTACTTC.

The chain joins TRBV24-1 to TRBJ2-5, with 9 bases lining up with TRBD1. Germline V CDR1 and CDR2: KGHDR, SFDVKD. V dropped 3 bases and J dropped 3; count of bases not matched to a gene: 4. The CDR3 covers 15 residues. The CDR3 DNA reads TGTGCCACCAGTGATCGAGGACAGGGGAAAGAGACCCAGTACTTC. It encodes CATSDRGQGKETQYF.

The chain is built from TRBV20-1 and TRBJ2-7; D is unresolved. V lost 1 base, J lost 3 bases, and 4 bases lay in between. CDR1 and CDR2 from the germline V gene are DFQATT and SNEGSKA (reference sequence). The CDR3 consists of 11 residues. CDR3 amino acids: CSARAIYEQYF. CDR3 bases: TGCAGTGCTAGAGCGATCTACGAGCAGTACTTC.

This clonotype showed up just a few times. V and J are TRBV11-2 and TRBJ2-1; TRBD1 matches 7 bases. This CDR3 has 15 residues. The J segment lost 3 bases and the V segment lost 3 bases, leaving 5 bases of the junction unmatched. The germline CDR1 and CDR2 sequences are SGHAT and FQNNGV. The CDR3 region is CASSFYRDSYNEQFF. The CDR3 DNA sequence: TGTGCCAGCAGCTTTTACCGGGACAGCTACAATGAGCAGTTCTTC.

This clonotype was counted at least ten times. This chain connects TRBV20-1 to TRBJ2-5, with D possibly being TRBD2 (6 bases). The CDR3 contains 13 residues. V was shortened by 4 bases and J by 7 bases, with 16 bases between the two germline ends. Per germline, CDR1 DFQATT and CDR2 SNEGSKA (reference sequence). The CDR3 DNA follows: TGCAGTGCTATAACGGGGCGGGACGGGACCCAGTACTTC. Protein sequence: CSAITGRDGTQYF.

This clonotype was counted only a few times. V gene TRBV6-2 or TRBV6-3 combines with J gene TRBJ2-1; 11 bases are a match to TRBD1. The CDR3 runs to 13 residues. With 7 bases clipped from V and 5 bases from J, the junction kept 1 base outside the gene matches. Germline loops: CDR1 MNHEY, CDR2 SVGEGT. CDR3 bases: TGTGCCAGCACGGACAGGGGGCACAATGAGCAGTTCTTC. It codes for CASTDRGHNEQFF.

The chain is built from TRBV6-5 and TRBJ2-3; 8 nucleotides agree with TRBD1. Germline V gene data show CDR1 as MNHEY and CDR2 as SVGAGI. The trim removed 3 bases at V and 4 bases at J, leaving 3 bases unmatched. This CDR3 contains 14 residues. The CDR3 DNA reads TGTGCCAGCAGTTATCAGGGGGCCTCAGATACGCAGTATTTT. Its protein is CASSYQGASDTQYF.

In this sample, this clonotype turned up many times. The chain is built from TRBV5-1 and TRBJ1-5; TRBD1 might be the D (5 bases). Looked up from germline, CDR1 is SGHRS and CDR2 is YFSETQ. V was pared by 3 bases and J by 0 bases, with 16 bases between. The CDR3 is made up of 17 amino acids. CDR3 sequence (DNA): TGCGCCAGCAGCTCATCCCGGAGGGACGCTAGCAATCAGCCCCAGCATTTT. This codes for CASSSSRRDASNQPQHF.

This chain uses TRBV2 with TRBJ2-7, with no clear D. V lost 2 bases and J lost 6, with 11 bases in between. Germline CDR1 is SNHLY and CDR2 is FYNNEI. The CDR3 covers 13 residues. This chain's CDR3 is CASSETSRVEQYF. CDR3 DNA sequence: TGTGCCAGCAGTGAAACCAGCCGGGTCGAGCAGTACTTC. The entire variable domain, with the rest obtained from reference TRBV2 and TRBJ2-7, is as follows: EPEVTQTPSHQVTQMGQEVILRCVPISNHLYFYWYRQILGQKVEFLVSFYNNEISEKSEIFDDQFSVERPDGSNFTLKIRSTKLEDSAMYFCASSETSRVEQYFGPGTRLTVT.

This clonotype was detected only a few times. The chain uses TRBV30 and TRBJ2-3, with D possibly matching TRBD2 (5 bases). The CDR3 loop spans 11 amino acids. V was cut by 3 bases and J by 9 bases, with 10 bases left in between. Germline CDR1 and CDR2: GTSNPN and SVGIG (reference sequence). CDR3 protein: CAWSRETTQYF. CDR3 in DNA: TGTGCCTGGAGCCGGGAAACGACGCAGTATTTT. Based on the CDR3 plus reference TRBV30 and TRBJ2-3, the full variable domain is SQTIHQWPATLVQPVGSPLSLECTVEGTSNPNLYWYRQAAGRGLQLLFYSVGIGQISSEVPQNLSASRPQDRQFILSSKKLLLSDSGFYLCAWSRETTQYFGPGTRLTVL.

The chain carries TRBV7-9 and TRBJ2-4, with 7 bases that match TRBD2. The CDR3 has 16 residues. Germline trimming cut 5 bases from V and 3 bases from J; bases unmatched to any gene: 10. The germline V gene encodes CDR1 SEHNR and CDR2 FQNEAQ (reference sequence). The CDR3 DNA reads TGTGCCAGCAGCCCCGGACTAGGAACCTACAAAAACATTCAGTACTTC. Translating gives CASSPGLGTYKNIQYF.

J is TRBJ1-2 and V is TRBV30; the D is unclear. Germline assignment: CDR1 GTSNPN and CDR2 SVGIG (reference sequence). This CDR3 spans 14 amino acids. Trimming removed 3 bases at V and 4 bases at J, with 15 bases between. The CDR3 bases are TGTGCCTGGAGAGTCCTGCCGGGGTCCTATGGCTACACCTTC. This sequence encodes CAWRVLPGSYGYTF.

The sample holds a few counts of this clonotype. The rearrangement links TRBV27 to TRBJ1-2; D gene unclear. V lost 6 bases, J lost 2 bases, and 13 bases lay in between. The CDR3 length is 14 residues. Germline V CDR1 and CDR2: MNHEY, SMNVEV (reference sequence). CDR3 region: CASSSHTGNYGYTF. The DNA for the CDR3 is TGTGCCAGCAGCTCTCACACGGGGAACTATGGCTACACCTTC.

Remarks on this clonotype: Because it lacks the conserved phenylalanine or tryptophan at the end, this CDR3 is likely a read error. The rearrangement joins TRBV5-1 to TRBJ2-7, with TRBD2 matching 12 bases. The V segment lost 2 bases and the J segment 3 bases; nucleotides outside the gene matches: 6. The length of the CDR3 is 16 residues. Per the germline V gene, CDR1 is SGHRS and CDR2 is YFSETQ. The CDR3 sequence: CASSLLAGGRRYEQYL. DNA for the CDR3: TGCGCCAGCAGCTTACTAGCGGGGGGACGACGCTACGAGCAGTACCTC.

Many counts were recorded for this clonotype. The J gene is TRBJ2-5, the V gene TRBV20-1, with TRBD2 matching 8 bases. The CDR3 has 12 amino acids. V was clipped by 3 bases and J by 7 bases; unmatched bases: 4. Germline V gene sequence: CDR1 DFQATT, CDR2 SNEGSKA (reference sequence). The CDR3 DNA reads TGCAGTGCTAGTCTTCTAGCGGGGACCCAGTACTTC. Translation: CSASLLAGTQYF.